The present T cell receptor (beta chain) was sequenced within a study of T cell responses to AZD1222 COVID-19 vaccine. Whole-study findings and limits: Donor demographics were predominantly white British with a female majority; clonal diversity may be underestimated. The CD4 TCRs associated with vaccination extended across spike and predominated at 160-218 and 743-854.

J lost 7 bases, V lost 6 bases, and 16 bases had no gene match. The germline V gene has CDR1 SGHRS and CDR2 YFSETQ. This CDR3 contains 16 residues. Sequencing used immunoSEQ multiplex PCR; TCRdb keeps in-frame clones, though not all of them. The data hold some 150,000 clones, with roughly 94% observed a single time. With respect to this clone: The antigen is not known.

The gene calls are TRBV5-1 and TRBJ1-2; 9 bases map to TRBD1. Source: peripheral blood, taken on day 0 of AZD1222 vaccination. The sequence was collected from an adult in good health. CDR3 sequence: CASTKNLQGAQGGYTF. CDR3 coding DNA: TGCGCCAGCACCAAAAACCTACAGGGGGCGCAGGGTGGCTACACCTTC.